Each of the 11 T cell receptor beta chains below was sequenced from the same sample in a study of cytomegalovirus exposure and HLA in healthy donors. This table comes from immunoSEQ multiplex PCR, and its TCRdb copy is limited to in-frame clones, with some not included. The table shows under 300,000 clones, with around 90% occurring only once. Sequenced input: PBMCs. The source is a woman aged 18-29 years in good health and CMV-seronegative.

The V call is TRBV9, the J call TRBJ1-2; TRBD1 matches at 9 bases. Germline V gene lookup returns CDR1 SGDLS and CDR2 YYNGEE. The J segment lost 2 bases and the V segment lost 5 bases, leaving 1 base of the junction unmatched. The CDR3 loop spans 13 amino acids. The CDR3 bases are TGTGCCAGCAGAGGGACAGGGAACTATGGCTACACCTTC. Residues: CASRGTGNYGYTF.

The gene calls are TRBV6-4 and TRBJ1-2; the match to TRBD1 covers 7 bases. The CDR3 extends over 13 amino acids. CDR1 MRHNA and CDR2 SNTAGT come from the germline V gene. The ends lost 3 bases at V and 4 bases at J; junction bases unmatched: 2. The DNA for the CDR3 is TGTGCCAGCAGTGAGGGACAGAGCTATGGCTACACCTTC. Its protein is CASSEGQSYGYTF.

The rearrangement uses TRBV5-4 and TRBJ2-7, with TRBD1 identical over 8 bases. CDR1 is SGHNT, CDR2 YYREEE, per germline (reference sequence). The trim removed 4 bases at V and 6 bases at J, leaving 3 bases unmatched. The CDR3 is made up of 12 amino acids. The CDR3 DNA is TGTGCCAGCAGCGAGACAGGGGCCGAGCAGTACTTC. Protein product: CASSETGAEQYF.

The gene calls are TRBV11-2 and TRBJ1-5, with 8 bases matching TRBD1. CDR3 length: 14 residues. Germline values: CDR1 SGHAT, CDR2 FQNNGV. Germline trimming cut 4 bases from V and 7 bases from J; bases unmatched to any gene: 6. The CDR3 sequence is CASSSGQGRQPQHF. Written as DNA, the CDR3 is TGTGCCAGCAGCTCCGGACAGGGACGCCAGCCCCAGCATTTT. The entire variable domain, with the rest obtained from reference TRBV11-2 and TRBJ1-5, is as follows: EAGVAQSPRYKIIEKRQSVAFWCNPISGHATLYWYQQILGQGPKLLIQFQNNGVVDDSQLPKDRFSAERLKGVDSTLKIQPAKLEDSAVYLCASSSGQGRQPQHFGDGTRLSIL.

This chain connects TRBV14 to TRBJ1-1; maybe TRBD1 (5 bases). The CDR3 is 14 amino acids. Per germline, CDR1 SGHDN and CDR2 FVKESK. Between the trimmed V and J ends, which lost 1 base and 4 bases, there was a span of 10 bases. The CDR3 DNA reads as TGTGCCAGCAGCCAAGTTGGAGGGGCCACTGAAGCTTTCTTT. Translation gives CASSQVGGATEAFF. Supplemented by reference TRBV14 and TRBJ1-1, the full variable domain reads EAGVTQFPSHSVIEKGQTVTLRCDPISGHDNLYWYRRVMGKEIKFLLHFVKESKQDESGMPNNRFLAERTGGTYSTLKVQPAELEDSGVYFCASSQVGGATEAFFGQGTRLTVV.

This chain links TRBV5-1 with TRBJ2-1; D might be TRBD1 (5 bases). Between the trimmed V and J ends, which lost 3 bases and 10 bases, there was a span of 11 bases. CDR1 is SGHRS, CDR2 YFSETQ, per germline. The CDR3 is made up of 12 amino acids. The CDR3 spells CASSYEQVEQFF. For the CDR3, the DNA is TGCGCCAGCAGCTATGAACAGGTGGAGCAGTTCTTC.

The CDR3 bases are TGCGCCAGCAGCCAAGGGGCGACCTACGAGCAGTACTTC. Its protein is CASSQGATYEQYF. This chain connects TRBV4-1 to TRBJ2-7; D uncertain. Per the germline V gene, CDR1 is MGHRA and CDR2 is YSYEKL. The V gene lost 1 base and the J gene lost 2 bases, with 6 bases spanning the gap. The CDR3 is made up of 13 amino acids.

This clone was observed once. The J gene is TRBJ1-5, the V gene TRBV7-8, with 8 positions matching TRBD1. Losses at the gene ends were 5 bases for V and 0 bases for J; bases not matched to a gene: 3. The CDR3 runs to 15 residues. Germline V gives CDR1 SGHVS, CDR2 FQNEAQ. The CDR3 DNA is TGTGCCAGCAGCGGCGGACAGGGTAGCAATCAGCCCCAGCATTTT. This codes for CASSGGQGSNQPQHF.

The gene calls are TRBV7-7 and TRBJ1-2, with D tentatively TRBD1 (6 bases). CDR1 and CDR2 (germline): SSHAT, FNYEAQ (reference sequence). This CDR3 is built from 15 residues. V lost 5 bases and J lost 4, with 17 bases in between. In DNA form, the CDR3 reads TGTGCCAGCAGCATCAGGGGCTTCTTTTCCTATGGCTACACCTTC. Translating it yields CASSIRGFFSYGYTF.

The rearrangement links TRBV7-9 to TRBJ2-7, with D possibly TRBD2 on 5 matching bases. This CDR3 spans 13 amino acids. Germline loops: CDR1 SEHNR, CDR2 FQNEAQ (reference sequence). With 6 bases removed from V and 3 bases from J, the gap between germline ends came to 12 bases. CDR3 DNA: TGTGCCAGCAGACCCGACGGAGGCTACGAGCAGTACGTC. The encoded protein is CASRPDGGYEQYV.

In DNA form, the CDR3 reads TGTGCCAGCAGCTCAGCTACTGACACCGGGGAGCTGTTTTTT. Its protein product is CASSSATDTGELFF. The chain employs TRBV7-9 and TRBJ2-2; unclear D gene. CDR1 and CDR2 (germline): SEHNR, FQNEAQ (reference sequence). The CDR3 sequence is 14 residues long. V gave up 4 bases and J gave up 3 bases, with 9 bases separating them.